This T cell receptor beta chain was sequenced in a study of OX40 agonist ivuxolimab in advanced cancers. The germline CDR1 and CDR2 sequences are LGHNT and FRNRAP. This CDR3 is built from 14 residues. Trimming took off 5 bases at V and 1 base at J, with 10 bases between the two ends. TCRdb's table, derived via immunoSEQ multiplex PCR, lists solely in-frame clones and lacks some. The table lists around 50,000 clones, about 81% of them singletons. In its sample, this clone was seen once. The TCR was taken from an adult with an advanced solid tumor such as melanoma, head and neck, liver or kidney cancer. The chain joins TRBV12-5 to TRBJ2-3, with D uncertain. The sample consisted of CD4+ or CD8+ T cells sorted from blood, taken in a trial of the OX40 agonist ivuxolimab. In DNA, the CDR3 is TGTGCTAGTGGTCCCTCCACAGGCACAGATACGCAGTATTTT. This gives the protein CASGPSTGTDTQYF.